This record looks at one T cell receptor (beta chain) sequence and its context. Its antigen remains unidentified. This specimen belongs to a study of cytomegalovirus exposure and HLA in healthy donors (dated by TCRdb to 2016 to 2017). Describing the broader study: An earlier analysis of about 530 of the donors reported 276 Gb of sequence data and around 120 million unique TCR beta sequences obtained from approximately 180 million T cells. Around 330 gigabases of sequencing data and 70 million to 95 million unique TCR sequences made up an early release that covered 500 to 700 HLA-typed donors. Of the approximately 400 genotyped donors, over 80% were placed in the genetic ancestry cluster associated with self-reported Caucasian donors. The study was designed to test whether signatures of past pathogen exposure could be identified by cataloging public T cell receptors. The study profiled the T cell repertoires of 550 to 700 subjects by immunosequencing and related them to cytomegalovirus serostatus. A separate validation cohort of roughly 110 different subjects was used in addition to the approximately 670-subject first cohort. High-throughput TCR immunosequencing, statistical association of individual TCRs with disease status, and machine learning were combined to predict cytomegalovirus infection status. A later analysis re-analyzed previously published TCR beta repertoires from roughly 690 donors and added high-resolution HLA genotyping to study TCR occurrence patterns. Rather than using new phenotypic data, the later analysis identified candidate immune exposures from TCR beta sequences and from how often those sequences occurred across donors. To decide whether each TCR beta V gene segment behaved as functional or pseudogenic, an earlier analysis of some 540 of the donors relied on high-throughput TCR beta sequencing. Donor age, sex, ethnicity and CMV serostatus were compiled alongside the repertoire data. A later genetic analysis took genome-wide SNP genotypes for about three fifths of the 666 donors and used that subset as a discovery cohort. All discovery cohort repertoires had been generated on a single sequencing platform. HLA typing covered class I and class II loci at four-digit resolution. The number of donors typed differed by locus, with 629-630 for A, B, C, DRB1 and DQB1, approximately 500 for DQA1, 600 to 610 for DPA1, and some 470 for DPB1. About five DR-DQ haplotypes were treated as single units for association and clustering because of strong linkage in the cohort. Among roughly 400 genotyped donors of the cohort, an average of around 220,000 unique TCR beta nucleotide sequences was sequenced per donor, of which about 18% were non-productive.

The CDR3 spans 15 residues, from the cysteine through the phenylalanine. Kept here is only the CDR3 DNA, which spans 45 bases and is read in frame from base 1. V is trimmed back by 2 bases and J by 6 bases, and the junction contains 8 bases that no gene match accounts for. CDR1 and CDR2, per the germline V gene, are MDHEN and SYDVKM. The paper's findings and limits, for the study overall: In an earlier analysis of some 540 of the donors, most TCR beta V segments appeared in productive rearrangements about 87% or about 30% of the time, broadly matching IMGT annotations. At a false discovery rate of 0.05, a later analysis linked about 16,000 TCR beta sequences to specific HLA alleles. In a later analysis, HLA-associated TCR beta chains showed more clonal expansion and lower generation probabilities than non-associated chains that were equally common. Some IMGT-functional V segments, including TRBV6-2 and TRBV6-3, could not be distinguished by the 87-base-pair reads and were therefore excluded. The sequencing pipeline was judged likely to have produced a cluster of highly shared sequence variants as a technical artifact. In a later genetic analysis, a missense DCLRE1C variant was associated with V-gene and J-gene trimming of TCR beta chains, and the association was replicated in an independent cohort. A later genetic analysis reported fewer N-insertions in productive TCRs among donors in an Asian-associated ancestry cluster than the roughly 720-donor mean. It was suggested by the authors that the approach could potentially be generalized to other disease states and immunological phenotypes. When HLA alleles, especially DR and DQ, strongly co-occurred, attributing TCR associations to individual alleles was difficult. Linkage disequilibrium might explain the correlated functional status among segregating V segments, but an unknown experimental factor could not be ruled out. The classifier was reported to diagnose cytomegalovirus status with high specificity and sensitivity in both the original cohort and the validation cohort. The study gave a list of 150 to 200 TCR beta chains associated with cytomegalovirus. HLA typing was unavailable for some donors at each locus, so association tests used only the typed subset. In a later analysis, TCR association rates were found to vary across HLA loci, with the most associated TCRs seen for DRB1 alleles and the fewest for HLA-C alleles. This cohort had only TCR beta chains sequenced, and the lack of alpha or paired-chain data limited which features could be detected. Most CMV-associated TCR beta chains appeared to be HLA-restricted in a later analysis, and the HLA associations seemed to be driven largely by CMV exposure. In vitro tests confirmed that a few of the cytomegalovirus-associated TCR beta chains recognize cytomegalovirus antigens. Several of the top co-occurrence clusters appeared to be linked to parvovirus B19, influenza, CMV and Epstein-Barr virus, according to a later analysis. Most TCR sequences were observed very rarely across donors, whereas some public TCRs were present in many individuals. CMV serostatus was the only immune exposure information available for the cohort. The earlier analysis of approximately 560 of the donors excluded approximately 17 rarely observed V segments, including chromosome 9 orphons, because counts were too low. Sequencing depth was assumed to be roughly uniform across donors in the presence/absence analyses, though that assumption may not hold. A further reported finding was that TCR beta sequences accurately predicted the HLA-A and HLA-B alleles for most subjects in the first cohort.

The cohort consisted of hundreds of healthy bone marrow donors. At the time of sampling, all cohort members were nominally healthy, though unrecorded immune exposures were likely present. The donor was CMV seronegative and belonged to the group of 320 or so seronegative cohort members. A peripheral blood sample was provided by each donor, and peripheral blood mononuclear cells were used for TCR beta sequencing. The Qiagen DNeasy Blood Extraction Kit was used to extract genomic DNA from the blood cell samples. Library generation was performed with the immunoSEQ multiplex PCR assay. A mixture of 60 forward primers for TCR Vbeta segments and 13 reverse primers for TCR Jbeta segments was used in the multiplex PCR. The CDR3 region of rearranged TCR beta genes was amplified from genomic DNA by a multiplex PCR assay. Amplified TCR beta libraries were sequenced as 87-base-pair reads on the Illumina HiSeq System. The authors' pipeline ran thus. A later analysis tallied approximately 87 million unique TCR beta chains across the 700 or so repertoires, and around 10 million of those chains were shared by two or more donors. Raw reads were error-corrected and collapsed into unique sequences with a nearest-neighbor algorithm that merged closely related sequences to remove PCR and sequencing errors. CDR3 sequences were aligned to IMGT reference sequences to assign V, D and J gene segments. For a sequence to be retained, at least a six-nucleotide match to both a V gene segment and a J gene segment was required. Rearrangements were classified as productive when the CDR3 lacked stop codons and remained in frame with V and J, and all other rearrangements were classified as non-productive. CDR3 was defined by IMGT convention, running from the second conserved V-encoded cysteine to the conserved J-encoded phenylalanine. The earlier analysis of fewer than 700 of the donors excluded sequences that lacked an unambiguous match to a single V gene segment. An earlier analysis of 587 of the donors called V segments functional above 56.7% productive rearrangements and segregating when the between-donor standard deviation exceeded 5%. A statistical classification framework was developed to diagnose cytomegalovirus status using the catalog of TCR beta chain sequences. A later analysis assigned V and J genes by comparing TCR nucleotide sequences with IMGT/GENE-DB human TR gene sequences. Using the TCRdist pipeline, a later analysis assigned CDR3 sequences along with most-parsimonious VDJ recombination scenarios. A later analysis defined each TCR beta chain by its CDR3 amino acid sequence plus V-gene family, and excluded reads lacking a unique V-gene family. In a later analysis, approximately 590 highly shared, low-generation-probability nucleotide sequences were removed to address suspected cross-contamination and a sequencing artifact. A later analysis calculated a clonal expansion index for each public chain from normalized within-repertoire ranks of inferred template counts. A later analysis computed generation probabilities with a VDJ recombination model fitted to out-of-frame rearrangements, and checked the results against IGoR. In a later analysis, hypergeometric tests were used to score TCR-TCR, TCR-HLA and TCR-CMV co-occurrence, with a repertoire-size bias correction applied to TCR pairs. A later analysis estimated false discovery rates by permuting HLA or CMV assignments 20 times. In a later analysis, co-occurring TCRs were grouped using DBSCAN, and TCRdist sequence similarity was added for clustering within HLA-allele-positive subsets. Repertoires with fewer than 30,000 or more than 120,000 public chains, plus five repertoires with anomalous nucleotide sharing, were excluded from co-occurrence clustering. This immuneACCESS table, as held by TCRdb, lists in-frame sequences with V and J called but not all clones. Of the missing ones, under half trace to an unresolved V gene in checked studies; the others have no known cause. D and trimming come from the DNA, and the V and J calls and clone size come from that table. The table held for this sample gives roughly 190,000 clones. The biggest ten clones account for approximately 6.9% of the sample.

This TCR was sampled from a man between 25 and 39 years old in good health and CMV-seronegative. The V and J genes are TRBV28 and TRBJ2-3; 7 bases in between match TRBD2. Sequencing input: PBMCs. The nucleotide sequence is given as TGTGCCAGCAGTTTACCCGGGACTACAGCCGATACGCAGTATTTT. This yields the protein CASSLPGTTADTQYF. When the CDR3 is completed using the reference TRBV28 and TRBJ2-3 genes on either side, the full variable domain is DVKVTQSSRYLVKRTGEKVFLECVQDMDHENMFWYRQDPGLGLRLIYFSYDVKMKEKGDIPEGYSVSREKKERFSLILESASTNQTSMYLCASSLPGTTADTQYFGPGTRLTVL.